The 25 T cell receptor beta chains below come from one sample, sequenced in a study of CD8 T cells in ankylosing spondylitis. Using its own MiXCR run on the 5' RACE reads, TCRdb lists one record per CDR3 protein. The sample shows about 250,000 distinct CDR3 sequences, about 10% of them seen only once. Sequenced input: blood, either unsorted or a sorted T cell fraction (not recorded which). These receptor sequences come from a male donor with ankylosing spondylitis or in good health (not recorded which).

This clonotype was counted ten times or more. The chain has TRBV5-1 and TRBJ1-4; TRBD1 matches 8 bases. Germline V CDR1 and CDR2: SGHRS, YFSETQ. J lost 5 bases, V lost 4 bases, and 4 bases had no gene match. The CDR3 has 14 amino acids. Here the CDR3 DNA reads TGCGCCAGCAGCCGGACAGGGAAAAATGAAAAACTGTTTTTT. Encoded protein: CASSRTGKNEKLFF.

In this sample, this clonotype turned up many times. The rearrangement uses TRBV20-1 and TRBJ2-5; D unresolved. Germline values: CDR1 DFQATT, CDR2 SNEGSKA (reference sequence). The CDR3 has 14 residues. V was trimmed by 2 bases and J by 1 base, leaving 11 bases between them. CDR3 amino acids: CSARIAGAQETQYF. The CDR3 nucleotides are TGCAGTGCTAGAATTGCAGGCGCCCAAGAGACCCAGTACTTC.

The V call is TRBV29-1, the J call TRBJ2-3; D possibly corresponds to TRBD2 (7 bases). Trimming removed 0 bases at V and 5 bases at J, with 15 bases between. The germline gives CDR1 SQVTM, CDR2 ANQGSEA. The CDR3 contains 15 residues. CDR3 DNA: TGCAGCGTTGAAGATCTAGTGGGGGGGCAAGATACGCAGTATTTT. The encoded protein is CSVEDLVGGQDTQYF.

This clonotype was counted at least ten times. The chain employs TRBV3-1 and TRBJ1-5; TRBD1 might be the D (6 bases). V lost 0 bases, J lost 6 bases, and 6 bases lay in between. CDR1 LGHDT and CDR2 YNNKEL come from the germline V gene (reference sequence). CDR3 size: 13 residues. The CDR3, as DNA: TGTGCCAGCAGCCAAGACAGGGGTCAGCCCCAGCATTTT. Its translation: CASSQDRGQPQHF. The whole variable domain, remainder taken from reference TRBV3-1 and TRBJ1-5, is DTAVSQTPKYLVTQMGNDKSIKCEQNLGHDTMYWYKQDSKKFLKIMFSYNNKELIINETVPNRFSPKSPDKAHLNLHINSLELGDSAVYFCASSQDRGQPQHFGDGTRLSIL.

This clonotype has at least ten counts. The V and J genes are TRBV5-1 and TRBJ2-7; 7 bases match TRBD1. The CDR3 has 14 residues. Germline CDR1 reads SGHRS; CDR2 reads YFSETQ. V trimming: 4 bases; J trimming: 5 bases; junction bases outside the gene matches: 9. The CDR3 loop reads CASSPVQGPHEQYF. The CDR3 region has the DNA TGCGCCAGCAGCCCCGTACAGGGGCCGCACGAGCAGTACTTC. Looking up the rest from reference TRBV5-1 and TRBJ2-7 gives the full variable domain: KAGVTQTPRYLIKTRGQQVTLSCSPISGHRSVSWYQQTPGQGLQFLFEYFSETQRNKGNFPGRFSGRQFSNSRSEMNVSTLELGDSALYLCASSPVQGPHEQYFGPGTRLTVT.

In this sample, this clonotype turned up many times. The chain recombines TRBV20-1 with TRBJ2-1, with a tentative D call TRBD1 (5 bases). The CDR3 spans 15 residues. Trimming removed 6 bases at V and 8 bases at J, with 23 bases between. Germline V gene sequence: CDR1 DFQATT, CDR2 SNEGSKA (reference sequence). The CDR3 spells CSAVGPDNPGYEQFF. The CDR3 DNA follows: TGCAGTGCCGTAGGGCCGGACAACCCTGGCTATGAGCAGTTCTTC.

The rearrangement links TRBV15 to TRBJ1-1; maybe TRBD1 (5 bases). V lost 0 bases, J lost 5 bases, and 19 bases lay in between. CDR3 length: 17 residues. Germline-derived CDR1 and CDR2 are LNHNV and YYDKDF (reference sequence). Here the CDR3 reads CATSRDAGFGAGTEAFF. DNA of the CDR3: TGTGCCACCAGCAGAGATGCGGGATTCGGGGCGGGTACTGAAGCTTTCTTT.

This clonotype showed up many times. This sequence joins TRBV5-1 and TRBJ1-6; a possible D gene is TRBD1 (6 bases). The CDR3 contains 15 residues. V shed 3 bases and J shed 8 bases, with 15 bases lying between them. Germline V gives CDR1 SGHRS, CDR2 YFSETQ. CDR3 DNA sequence: TGCGCCAGCAGCTCAACGACAGGACAGCATTCACCCCTCCACTTT. The encoded protein is CASSSTTGQHSPLHF.

Ten or more counts support this clonotype. This chain joins TRBV29-1 and TRBJ1-1; no definite D call. CDR3 length: 13 residues. The ends were cut back, 8 bases at V and 1 base at J, with 14 bases in the middle. Per the germline V gene, CDR1 is SQVTM and CDR2 is ANQGSEA. CDR3 bases: TGCAGCCCTACCCGGAGTTCGAACACTGAAGCTTTCTTT. The encoded protein is CSPTRSSNTEAFF.

This chain uses TRBV20-1 with TRBJ1-3; possibly TRBD1 for D (6 bases). The CDR3 is made up of 17 amino acids. V lost 0 bases to trimming and J lost 0 bases, with 15 bases between them. Per the germline V gene, CDR1 is DFQATT and CDR2 is SNEGSKA (reference sequence). Here the CDR3 reads CSARDAGDRISGNTIYF. CDR3 DNA sequence: TGCAGTGCTAGAGATGCAGGGGACCGAATCTCTGGAAACACCATATATTTT.

There are many counts of this clonotype. This chain uses TRBV4-2 with TRBJ2-1, with D possibly matching TRBD2 (5 bases). With 0 bases removed from V and 8 bases from J, the gap between germline ends came to 14 bases. Germline CDR1 is LGHNA and CDR2 is YNFKEQ. CDR3 length: 15 residues. The CDR3 DNA reads TGTGCCAGCAGCCAAGATTCCTCGAAGCGGTATGAGCAGTTCTTC. Its translation: CASSQDSSKRYEQFF.

Turning to this clonotype: One junction end disagrees with the germline gene, perhaps due to a read error. V is TRBV4-1 and J is TRBJ1-2; D gene uncertain. The CDR3 is made up of 15 amino acids. Germline-derived CDR1 and CDR2 are MGHRA and YSYEKL. This CDR3 reads CASSQAGPMGYDYTF. The CDR3 DNA reads TGCGCCAGCAGCCAAGCCGGACCGATGGGCTATGACTACACCTTC.

This clonotype has only a few counts. The rearrangement uses TRBV5-1 and TRBJ2-1; no clear D. Trimming left V 0 bases short and J 3 bases short, with 10 bases between. The CDR3 has 15 amino acids. The germline V gene encodes CDR1 SGHRS and CDR2 YFSETQ. This CDR3 is CASSLVGQVYNEQFF. The CDR3 DNA sequence: TGCGCCAGCAGCTTGGTTGGGCAGGTCTACAATGAGCAGTTCTTC.

This clonotype was found many times. J is TRBJ1-3 and V is TRBV20-1; TRBD1 is a possible D gene (5 bases). V lost 0 bases to trimming and J lost 2 bases, with 11 bases between them. Germline V lookup: CDR1 DFQATT, CDR2 SNEGSKA (reference sequence). The CDR3 length is 15 residues. The CDR3 nucleotides are TGCAGTGCTAGAGATCCGGGGCGGGCTGGAAACACCATATATTTT. Its protein product is CSARDPGRAGNTIYF.

This clonotype was seen at least ten times. The J gene is TRBJ2-2, the V gene TRBV5-5, with TRBD2 matching 8 bases. Germline assignment: CDR1 SGHKS and CDR2 YYEKEE (reference sequence). The CDR3 is 18 residues long. The V gene end was trimmed by 1 base and the J gene end by 2 bases; junction bases not matched to a gene: 10. The CDR3 here is CASSLRATSESNTGELFF. The CDR3 DNA reads TGTGCCAGCAGCTTGCGTGCGACTAGCGAATCCAACACCGGGGAGCTGTTTTTT.

Many counts were recorded for this clonotype. The CDR3 region is CASSQTRGVTNTGELFF. DNA for the CDR3: TGTGCCAGCAGCCAAACCCGAGGGGTTACGAACACCGGGGAGCTGTTTTTT. The chain has TRBV4-2 and TRBJ2-2; D possibly matches TRBD1 or TRBD2 (5 bases each). CDR3 length: 17 residues. Germline loops: CDR1 LGHNA, CDR2 YNFKEQ. V gave up 2 bases and J gave up 0 bases, with 13 bases separating them.

This clonotype was seen ten or more times. This chain uses TRBV4-2 with TRBJ2-7; D unresolved. CDR1 and CDR2 (germline): LGHNA, YNFKEQ. This CDR3 is built from 13 residues. V was clipped by 0 bases and J by 2 bases, with 5 bases between them. Written as DNA, the CDR3 is TGTGCCAGCAGCCAAGATTTAGCCTACGAGCAGTACTTC. Amino acids: CASSQDLAYEQYF.

This clonotype was detected ten times or more. The chain carries TRBV5-4 and TRBJ1-2, with D hard to call. The CDR3 has 14 residues. V lost 1 base to trimming and J lost 2 bases, with 9 bases between them. From germline, CDR1 is SGHNT and CDR2 YYREEE (reference sequence). CDR3 nucleotide sequence: TGTGCCAGCAGCTTGAGATATGGGAACTATGGCTACACCTTC. Its translation is CASSLRYGNYGYTF.

This clonotype was recorded many times. The chain is built from TRBV5-1 and TRBJ2-3; D unclear. Trimming shortened V by 0 bases and J by 4 bases, and 15 bases separated the two germline ends. The CDR3 covers 16 residues. The V gene's germline CDR1 is SGHRS and CDR2 YFSETQ. CDR3 residues: CASSLGRSEPPDTQYF. CDR3 nucleotides: TGCGCCAGCAGCTTGGGCCGGTCTGAACCGCCAGATACGCAGTATTTT.

The V gene is TRBV5-6, the J gene TRBJ1-1; possible D gene TRBD1, 6 bases. Looked up from germline, CDR1 is SGHDT and CDR2 is YYEEEE. Trimming cost V 0 bases and J 11 bases, with 14 bases left between them. The CDR3 extends over 13 amino acids. CDR3 nucleotides: TGTGCCAGCAGCTTGGTGGGGGGCCCGGTCGCTTTCTTT. Residues: CASSLVGGPVAFF.

The V call is TRBV5-1, the J call TRBJ2-7, with 8 positions matching TRBD1. The ends lost 0 bases at V and 3 bases at J; junction bases unmatched: 8. The CDR3 is 16 amino acids. Germline V CDR1 and CDR2: SGHRS, YFSETQ. For the CDR3, the DNA is TGCGCCAGCAGCTTGGATCGACAGGGGTTGTTCTACGAGCAGTACTTC. It is translated as CASSLDRQGLFYEQYF.

This clonotype was counted a few times. The V call is TRBV13, the J call TRBJ2-7; D is tentatively TRBD1 or TRBD2 (5 bases each). Trimming cost V 5 bases and J 3 bases, with 11 bases left between them. CDR3 length: 13 amino acids. Germline V gene data show CDR1 as PRHDT and CDR2 as FYEKMQ (reference sequence). The CDR3 DNA reads TGTGCCAGCAGCCCTCGGGACGGCTACGAGCAGTACTTC. Its protein product is CASSPRDGYEQYF.

A remark on this clonotype: This may arise from a read error, as a much more abundant clone is one base away. The rearrangement joins TRBV7-2 to TRBJ1-2; TRBD1 agrees at 7 bases. CDR1 and CDR2 from the germline V gene are SGHTA and FQGNSA. This CDR3 has 15 residues. The trim removed 4 bases at V and 4 bases at J, leaving 9 bases unmatched. Here the CDR3 DNA reads TGTGCCAGCAGCTACCCGACAGGGAGCTGCTATGGCTACACCTTC. As protein: CASSYPTGSCYGYTF.

This chain's CDR3 is CSAREGGREAKNIQYF. CDR3 nucleotides: TGCAGTGCTAGAGAGGGGGGGAGAGAGGCCAAAAACATTCAGTACTTC. This chain connects TRBV20-1 to TRBJ2-4; 7 positions agree with TRBD2. The CDR3 length is 16 residues. V was clipped by 0 bases and J by 1 base; unmatched bases: 6. The germline gives CDR1 DFQATT, CDR2 SNEGSKA (reference sequence).

This clonotype was counted ten times or more. A read error may produce the germline difference seen at one junction end. This rearrangement joins TRBV5-1 to TRBJ1-1; D uncertain. CDR3 length: 13 residues. The germline V gene has CDR1 SGHRS and CDR2 YFSETQ. The DNA of the CDR3 is TGCGTCAGCAGCTTGAAAGTGAACACTGAAGCTTTCTTT. This translates into CVSSLKVNTEAFF.